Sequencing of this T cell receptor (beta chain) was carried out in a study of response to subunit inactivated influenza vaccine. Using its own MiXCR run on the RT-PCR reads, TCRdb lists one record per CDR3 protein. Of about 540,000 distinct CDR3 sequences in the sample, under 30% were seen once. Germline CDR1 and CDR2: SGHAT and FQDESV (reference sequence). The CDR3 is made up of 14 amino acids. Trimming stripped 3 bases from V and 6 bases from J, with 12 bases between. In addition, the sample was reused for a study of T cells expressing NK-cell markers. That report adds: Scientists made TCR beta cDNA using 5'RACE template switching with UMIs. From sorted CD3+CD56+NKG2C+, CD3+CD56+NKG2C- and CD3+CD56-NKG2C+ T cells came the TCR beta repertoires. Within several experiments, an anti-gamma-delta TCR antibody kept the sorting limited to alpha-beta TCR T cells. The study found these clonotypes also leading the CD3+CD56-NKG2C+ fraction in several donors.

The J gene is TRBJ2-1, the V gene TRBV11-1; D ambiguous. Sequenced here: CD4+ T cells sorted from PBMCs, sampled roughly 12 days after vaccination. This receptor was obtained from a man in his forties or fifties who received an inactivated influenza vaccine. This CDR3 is CASSFQAQPNEQFF. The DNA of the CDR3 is TGTGCCAGCAGCTTCCAGGCCCAGCCCAATGAGCAGTTCTTC.